The 21 T cell receptor beta chains presented below share a single source sample, sequenced in a study of T-cell reconstitution after alpha-beta-depleted transplantation in children. A TCRbeta library incorporating unique molecular identifiers was prepared. TCRdb fed the PCR reads into MiXCR, producing one record per CDR3 protein. The sample contains about a million distinct CDR3 sequences, about 26% of which appear only once. The sequences come from PBMCs, mostly from graft donor cells, collected 360 days after TCRalphabeta/CD19-depleted stem cell transplant. The receptors were gathered from a boy younger than two who had a stem cell transplant for SCID, so the T cells may come from the graft donor.

J is TRBJ2-1 and V is TRBV12-3 or TRBV12-4; D perhaps matches TRBD2 (5 bases). The CDR3 runs 12 residues. V was pared by 2 bases and J by 15 bases, with 14 bases between. The CDR3 DNA follows: TGTGCCAGCAGTTTAAAACTAGGATTCCGGTTCTTC. It is translated as CASSLKLGFRFF.

This clonotype was counted only a few times. V gene TRBV3-1 combines with J gene TRBJ1-6; 7 positions match TRBD1. This CDR3 contains 16 residues. J was trimmed by 0 bases and V by 5 bases; bases with no gene match: 4. Germline CDR1 LGHDT, CDR2 YNNKEL (reference sequence). In DNA, the CDR3 is TGTGCCAGCAGCTTGGCAGGGGGCTCCTATAATTCACCCCTCCACTTT. Translating it yields CASSLAGGSYNSPLHF.

This clonotype appeared a few times. The chain combines TRBV4-3 with TRBJ1-3; D may be TRBD1 (6 bases). This CDR3 comprises 15 residues. V lost 2 bases to trimming and J lost 2 bases, with 10 bases between them. Germline V CDR1 and CDR2: LGHNA, YSLEER. The CDR3 region has the DNA TGCGCCAGCAGCCAACAGGGGTCGACTGGAAACACCATATATTTT. It translates to CASSQQGSTGNTIYF.

This clonotype was detected many times. The rearrangement joins TRBV5-1 to TRBJ2-1; perhaps TRBD1 as D (7 bases). The CDR3 is made up of 20 amino acids. From germline, CDR1 is SGHRS and CDR2 YFSETQ. V lost 4 bases, J lost 4 bases, and 30 bases lay in between. Here the CDR3 reads CASSGPLHDRVRGLYNEQFF. CDR3 coding DNA: TGCGCCAGCAGCGGGCCCCTCCACGACAGGGTAAGGGGACTTTACAATGAGCAGTTCTTC.

This clonotype was seen only a few times. This chain links TRBV6-2 or TRBV6-3 with TRBJ2-7, with a possible D match to TRBD1 (6 bases). The CDR3 is 14 residues long. With 4 bases removed from V and 5 bases from J, the gap between germline ends came to 15 bases. Germline-derived CDR1 and CDR2 are MNHEY and SVGEGT. This chain's CDR3 is CASSFPHRENEQYF. In nucleotides, the CDR3 is TGTGCCAGCAGTTTCCCCCACAGGGAGAACGAGCAGTACTTC.

This clonotype was seen many times. V and J are TRBV5-1 and TRBJ2-1; TRBD1 aligns across 10 bases. The germline CDR1 and CDR2 sequences are SGHRS and YFSETQ. The CDR3 extends over 14 amino acids. The J segment lost 5 bases and the V segment lost 2 bases, leaving 1 base of the junction unmatched. CDR3 amino acids: CASSFGTGDNEQFF. In DNA form, the CDR3 reads TGCGCCAGCAGCTTCGGGACAGGGGACAATGAGCAGTTCTTC. Supplemented by reference TRBV5-1 and TRBJ2-1, the full variable domain reads KAGVTQTPRYLIKTRGQQVTLSCSPISGHRSVSWYQQTPGQGLQFLFEYFSETQRNKGNFPGRFSGRQFSNSRSEMNVSTLELGDSALYLCASSFGTGDNEQFFGPGTRLTVL.

This chain connects TRBV12-3 or TRBV12-4 to TRBJ2-3; 7 bases fit TRBD1. This CDR3 region has 16 residues. V was clipped by 2 bases and J by 0 bases; unmatched bases: 5. The CDR3 reads CASSLSPGQSTDTQYF. CDR3 DNA: TGTGCCAGCAGTTTAAGCCCGGGACAGAGCACAGATACGCAGTATTTT.

This clonotype has only a few counts. The rearrangement links TRBV7-9 to TRBJ2-7; D is unresolved. The germline V gene encodes CDR1 SEHNR and CDR2 FQNEAQ (reference sequence). The CDR3 is 14 amino acids. The ends were cut back, 1 base at V and 2 bases at J, with 9 bases in the middle. The CDR3 region is CASSLVRSPYEQYF. In DNA, the CDR3 is TGTGCCAGCAGCTTAGTTCGCTCCCCCTACGAGCAGTACTTC.

The V and J genes are TRBV4-2 and TRBJ2-5; TRBD2 aligns across 8 bases. Germline CDR1 reads LGHNA; CDR2 reads YNFKEQ. J was trimmed by 3 bases and V by 4 bases; bases with no gene match: 10. CDR3 length: 16 residues. Here the CDR3 DNA reads TGTGCCAGCAGCCCGGGCGGGAGGAGTGGTGAAGAGACCCAGTACTTC. Translation: CASSPGGRSGEETQYF.

This clonotype appeared a few times. The CDR3 is CASSIATDMNTEAFF. Written as DNA, the CDR3 is TGTGCCAGTAGTATAGCTACAGACATGAACACTGAAGCTTTCTTT. The chain is built from TRBV19 and TRBJ1-1; D ambiguous. The length of the CDR3 is 15 residues. Trimming shortened V by 1 base and J by 0 bases, and 9 bases separated the two germline ends. In germline, CDR1 is LNHDA, CDR2 SQIVND (reference sequence).

The chain has TRBV29-1 and TRBJ1-3, with a tentative D call TRBD1 (6 bases). The CDR3 loop spans 13 amino acids. The V end was cut by 5 bases, the J end by 3 bases, with 11 bases between. Looked up from germline, CDR1 is SQVTM and CDR2 is ANQGSEA. The CDR3 loop is CSVSGGFGNTIYF. In DNA, the CDR3 is TGCAGCGTTTCCGGGGGCTTTGGAAACACCATATATTTT.

This clonotype was counted between two and nine times. The J gene is TRBJ2-7, the V gene TRBV5-1; 9 nucleotides match TRBD2. Germline assignment: CDR1 SGHRS and CDR2 YFSETQ. V gave up 7 bases and J gave up 5 bases; unmatched junction bases: 7. The CDR3 sequence is 13 residues long. CDR3 sequence reads: CASYALAGDEQYF. The CDR3 DNA follows: TGCGCCAGCTATGCGTTAGCGGGGGACGAGCAGTACTTC.

In its sample, this clonotype was seen a few times. The J gene is TRBJ1-1, the V gene TRBV6-2 or TRBV6-3, with D perhaps TRBD1 (6 bases). CDR1 and CDR2 from the germline V gene are MNHEY and SVGEGT. The CDR3 consists of 14 residues. V lost 2 bases to trimming and J lost 2 bases, with 9 bases between them. CDR3 nucleotides: TGTGCCAGCAGTTACGGGGGGGCAAACACTGAAGCTTTCTTT. Translation: CASSYGGANTEAFF.

This clonotype came up a few times. The chain recombines TRBV3-1 with TRBJ2-4; 13 bases are shared with TRBD2. V gave up 0 bases and J gave up 0 bases; unmatched junction bases: 8. Germline V gene lookup returns CDR1 LGHDT and CDR2 YNNKEL (reference sequence). The CDR3 has 20 amino acids. The CDR3 sequence: CASSQDFTSGGGLAKNIQYF. CDR3 in DNA: TGTGCCAGCAGCCAAGACTTCACTAGCGGGGGGGGACTAGCCAAAAACATTCAGTACTTC.

The DNA of the CDR3 is TGCGCCAGCAGCCCGACAGGGAGGGCATCCAGCACTGAAGCTTTCTTT. Encoded protein: CASSPTGRASSTEAFF. The genes are TRBV5-1 and TRBJ1-1; the match to TRBD1 covers 7 bases. CDR3 length: 16 amino acids. J was trimmed by 4 bases and V by 4 bases; bases with no gene match: 13. Germline V gene data show CDR1 as SGHRS and CDR2 as YFSETQ.

The V gene is TRBV5-1, the J gene TRBJ2-7; 9 positions match TRBD1. V dropped 5 bases and J dropped 4; count of bases not matched to a gene: 16. Germline V gene sequence: CDR1 SGHRS, CDR2 YFSETQ. This CDR3 comprises 17 residues. CDR3 region: CASRPGRDREFEYEQYF. The CDR3 coding sequence is TGCGCCAGCAGACCCGGGCGGGACAGGGAATTCGAGTACGAGCAGTACTTC.

This clonotype was seen a few times. The chain uses TRBV5-5 and TRBJ2-1; 10 bases line up with TRBD2. The germline V gene has CDR1 SGHKS and CDR2 YYEKEE (reference sequence). This CDR3 spans 16 amino acids. With 4 bases clipped from V and 5 bases from J, the junction kept 9 bases outside the gene matches. The CDR3 spells CASSPLAGAGHNEQFF. DNA for the CDR3: TGTGCCAGCAGCCCCCTAGCGGGGGCCGGGCACAATGAGCAGTTCTTC.

This CDR3 reads CASSERGGLGGDTQYF. As DNA, the CDR3 is TGTGCCAGCAGTGAACGGGGCGGGCTCGGTGGAGATACGCAGTATTTT. V gene TRBV25-1 combines with J gene TRBJ2-3; tentatively, D is TRBD1 or TRBD2 (5 bases each). Trimming removed 2 bases from V and 5 bases from J, with 17 bases in between. The germline gives CDR1 MGHDK, CDR2 SYGVNS. The CDR3 contains 16 residues.

This clonotype was counted ten times or more. The chain links TRBV12-3 or TRBV12-4 to TRBJ2-1; the D gene is possibly TRBD2 (7 bases). The CDR3 consists of 13 residues. The V end was cut by 6 bases, the J end by 7 bases, with 13 bases between. The CDR3 DNA follows: TGTGCCAGCAGCCCGGGGGGCCGGAATGAGCAGTTCTTC. It yields the protein CASSPGGRNEQFF.

This clonotype came up many times. The chain has TRBV9 and TRBJ2-7; 11 bases fit TRBD2. The CDR3 spans 16 residues. CDR1 and CDR2 from the germline V gene are SGDLS and YYNGEE. V lost 0 bases to trimming and J lost 0 bases; unmatched junction nucleotides: 2. The CDR3 sequence is CASSVGGLADSYEQYF. CDR3 coding DNA: TGTGCCAGCAGCGTAGGGGGACTAGCGGACTCCTACGAGCAGTACTTC.

This clonotype came up a few times. The chain joins TRBV4-1 to TRBJ2-7; D could derive from TRBD1 or TRBD2 (5 bases each). Germline V gene lookup returns CDR1 MGHRA and CDR2 YSYEKL. The V and J ends lost 1 base and 3 bases respectively, with 16 bases between them. The CDR3 is 16 amino acids. CDR3 loop: CASSQAARDPYYEQYF. The DNA of the CDR3 is TGCGCCAGCAGCCAAGCCGCCCGGGACCCATACTACGAGCAGTACTTC.